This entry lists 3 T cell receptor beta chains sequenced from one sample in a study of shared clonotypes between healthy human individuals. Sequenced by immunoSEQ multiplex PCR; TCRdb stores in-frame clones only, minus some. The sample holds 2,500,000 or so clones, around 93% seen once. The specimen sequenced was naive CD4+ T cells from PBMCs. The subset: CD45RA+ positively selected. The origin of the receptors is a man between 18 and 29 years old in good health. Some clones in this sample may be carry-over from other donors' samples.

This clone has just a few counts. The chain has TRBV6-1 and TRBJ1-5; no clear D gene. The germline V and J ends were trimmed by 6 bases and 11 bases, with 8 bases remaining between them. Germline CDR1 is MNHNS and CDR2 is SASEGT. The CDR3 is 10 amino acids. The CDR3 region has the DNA TGTGCCAGCAGCCTGGGGACCCAGCATTTT. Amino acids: CASSLGTQHF.

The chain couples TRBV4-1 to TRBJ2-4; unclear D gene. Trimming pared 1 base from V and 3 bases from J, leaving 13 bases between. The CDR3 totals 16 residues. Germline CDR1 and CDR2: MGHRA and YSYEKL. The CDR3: CASSQGGAAGKNIQYF. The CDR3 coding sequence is TGCGCCAGCAGCCAAGGAGGCGCGGCAGGCAAAAACATTCAGTACTTC.

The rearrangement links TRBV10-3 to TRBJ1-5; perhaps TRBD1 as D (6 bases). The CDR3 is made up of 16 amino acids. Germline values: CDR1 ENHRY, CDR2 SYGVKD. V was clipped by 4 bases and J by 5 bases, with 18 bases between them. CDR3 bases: TGTGCCATCAGTGGCCCCGGGACACCCGGCGATCAGCCCCAGCATTTT. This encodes CAISGPGTPGDQPQHF.